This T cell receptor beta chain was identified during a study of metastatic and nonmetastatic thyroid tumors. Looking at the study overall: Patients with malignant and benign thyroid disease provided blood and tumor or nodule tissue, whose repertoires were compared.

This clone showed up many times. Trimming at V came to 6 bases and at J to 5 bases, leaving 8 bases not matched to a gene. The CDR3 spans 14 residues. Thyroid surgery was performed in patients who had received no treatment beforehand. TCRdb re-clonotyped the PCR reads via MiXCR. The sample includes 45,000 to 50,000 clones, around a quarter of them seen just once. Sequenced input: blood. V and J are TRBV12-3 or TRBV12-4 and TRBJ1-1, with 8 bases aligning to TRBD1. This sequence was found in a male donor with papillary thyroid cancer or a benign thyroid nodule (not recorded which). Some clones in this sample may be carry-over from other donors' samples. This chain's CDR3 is CASRGRTGKTEAFF. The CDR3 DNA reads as TGTGCCAGCAGGGGACGGACAGGGAAAACTGAAGCTTTCTTT.